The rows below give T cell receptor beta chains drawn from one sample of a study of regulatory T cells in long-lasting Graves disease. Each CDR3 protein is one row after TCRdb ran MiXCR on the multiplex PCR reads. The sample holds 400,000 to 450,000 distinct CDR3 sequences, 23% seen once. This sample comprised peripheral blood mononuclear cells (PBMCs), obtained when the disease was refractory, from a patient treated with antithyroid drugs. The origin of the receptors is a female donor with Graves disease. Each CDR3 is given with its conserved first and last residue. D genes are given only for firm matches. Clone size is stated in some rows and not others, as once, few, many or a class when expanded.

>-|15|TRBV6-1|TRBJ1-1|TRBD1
TGTGCCAGCAGTAGTAGGACAGGGATGAACACTGAAGCTTTCTTT
CASSSRTGMNTEAFF
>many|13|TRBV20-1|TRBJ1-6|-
TGCAGTGTTTCGGGAGGAGTGGCATCACCCCTCCACTTT
CSVSGGVASPLHF
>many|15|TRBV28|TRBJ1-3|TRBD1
TGTGCCAGCAGTCTCACAGGGGTCTCTGGAAACACCATATATTTT
CASSLTGVSGNTIYF
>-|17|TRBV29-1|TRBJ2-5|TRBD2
TGCAGCGTCCTCGGGATAGCGGGAGGGTTCACGCAAGAGACCCAGTACTTC
CSVLGIAGGFTQETQYF
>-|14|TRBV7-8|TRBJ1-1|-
TGTGCCAGCAGCTTAGGGGGAGGGCCGCCAGGGGCTTTCTTT
CASSLGGGPPGAFF
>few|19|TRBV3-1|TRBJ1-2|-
TGTGCCAGCAGCCAAGACGGGAAAGGTGGAAGAGGGTATAACTATGGCTACACCTTC
CASSQDGKGGRGYNYGYTF
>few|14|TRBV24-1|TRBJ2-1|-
TGTGCCACCAGTGATTCCTGGGAGGACAATGAGCAGTTCTTC
CATSDSWEDNEQFF
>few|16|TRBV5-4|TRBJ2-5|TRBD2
TGTGCCAGCAGCCGCGGCGCGGGAGTGGTGGGGGAGACCCAGTACTTC
CASSRGAGVVGETQYF
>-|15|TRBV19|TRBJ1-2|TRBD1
TGTGCCAGTAGTATAGCCGGGACAGGGCACTATGGCTACACCTTC
CASSIAGTGHYGYTF
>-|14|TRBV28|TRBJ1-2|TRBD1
TGTGCCAGCAGTTTGGGGACAGGGGGGATCGGCTACACCTTC
CASSLGTGGIGYTF
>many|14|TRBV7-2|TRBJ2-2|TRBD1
TGTGCCAGCAGCTTACGACAGGGGACCGGGGAGCTGTTTTTT
CASSLRQGTGELFF
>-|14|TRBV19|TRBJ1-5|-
TGTGCCAGCAGTATCGGGGGAAGCAATCAGCCCCAGCATTTT
CASSIGGSNQPQHF
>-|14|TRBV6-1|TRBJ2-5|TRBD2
TGTGCCAGCAGTCGCGGGGGGTGGCAAGAGACCCAGTACTTC
CASSRGGWQETQYF